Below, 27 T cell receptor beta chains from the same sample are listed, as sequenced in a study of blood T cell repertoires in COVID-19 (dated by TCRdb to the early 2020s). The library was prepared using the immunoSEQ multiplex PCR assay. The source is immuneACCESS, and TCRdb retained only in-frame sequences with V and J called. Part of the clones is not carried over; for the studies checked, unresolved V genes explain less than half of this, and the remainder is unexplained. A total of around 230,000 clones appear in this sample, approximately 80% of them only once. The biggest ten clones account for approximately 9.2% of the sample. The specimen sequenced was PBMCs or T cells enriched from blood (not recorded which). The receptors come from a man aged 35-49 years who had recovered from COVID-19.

The CDR3, as DNA: TGTGCCAGCAGCGAGAACCTCGGGGGCTATGGCTACACCTTC. Translating gives CASSENLGGYGYTF. The chain couples TRBV9 to TRBJ1-2; TRBD1 might be the D (5 bases). Germline loops: CDR1 SGDLS, CDR2 YYNGEE. Trimming removed 3 bases from V and 4 bases from J, with 13 bases in between. The length of the CDR3 is 14 residues.

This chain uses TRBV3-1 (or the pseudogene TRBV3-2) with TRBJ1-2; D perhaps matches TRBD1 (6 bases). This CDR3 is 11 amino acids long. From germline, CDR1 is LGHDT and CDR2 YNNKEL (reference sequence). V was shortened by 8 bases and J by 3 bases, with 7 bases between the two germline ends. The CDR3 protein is CASGQYYGYTF. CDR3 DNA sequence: TGTGCCAGCGGACAGTACTATGGCTACACCTTC.

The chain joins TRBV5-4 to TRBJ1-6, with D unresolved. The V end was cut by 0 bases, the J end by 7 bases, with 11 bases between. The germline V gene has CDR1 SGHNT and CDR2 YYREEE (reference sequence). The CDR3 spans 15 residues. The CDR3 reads CASSLAVEENSPLHF. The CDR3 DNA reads TGTGCCAGCAGCTTGGCAGTTGAGGAGAATTCACCCCTCCACTTT.

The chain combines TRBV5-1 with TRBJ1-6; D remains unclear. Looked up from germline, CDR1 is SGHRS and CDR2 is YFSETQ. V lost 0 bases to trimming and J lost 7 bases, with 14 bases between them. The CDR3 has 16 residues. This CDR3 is CASSLGASGGNSPLHF. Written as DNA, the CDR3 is TGCGCCAGCAGCTTGGGAGCGTCGGGTGGCAATTCACCCCTCCACTTT.

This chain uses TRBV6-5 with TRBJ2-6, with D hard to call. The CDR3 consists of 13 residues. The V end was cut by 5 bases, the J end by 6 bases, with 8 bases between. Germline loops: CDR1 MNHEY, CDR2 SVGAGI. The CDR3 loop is CASSPLEANVLTF. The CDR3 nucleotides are TGTGCCAGCAGTCCCTTAGAGGCCAACGTCCTGACTTTC.

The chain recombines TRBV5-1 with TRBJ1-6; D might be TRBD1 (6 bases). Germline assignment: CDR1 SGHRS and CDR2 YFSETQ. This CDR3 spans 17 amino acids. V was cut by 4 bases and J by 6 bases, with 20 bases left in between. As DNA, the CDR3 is TGCGCCAGCAGCCCGGGCCCTCAGGGGCGCGGTAATTCACCCCTCCACTTT. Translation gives CASSPGPQGRGNSPLHF.

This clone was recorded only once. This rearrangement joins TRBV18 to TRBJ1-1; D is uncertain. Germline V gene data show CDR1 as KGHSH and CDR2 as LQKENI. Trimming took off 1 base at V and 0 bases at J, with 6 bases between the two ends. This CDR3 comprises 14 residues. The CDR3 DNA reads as TGTGCCAGCTCACCACAGGAGGTGAACACTGAAGCTTTCTTT. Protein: CASSPQEVNTEAFF.

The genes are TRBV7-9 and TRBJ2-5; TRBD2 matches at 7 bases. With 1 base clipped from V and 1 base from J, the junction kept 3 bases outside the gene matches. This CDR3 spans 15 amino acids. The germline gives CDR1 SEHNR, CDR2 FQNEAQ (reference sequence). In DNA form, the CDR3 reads TGTGCCAGCAGCTTAGGGGGACTAATCCAAGAGACCCAGTACTTC. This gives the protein CASSLGGLIQETQYF.

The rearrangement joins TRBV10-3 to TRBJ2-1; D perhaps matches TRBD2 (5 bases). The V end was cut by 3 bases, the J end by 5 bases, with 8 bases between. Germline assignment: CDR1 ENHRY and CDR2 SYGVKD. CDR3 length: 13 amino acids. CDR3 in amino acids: CAISEPGNNEQFF. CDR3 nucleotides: TGTGCCATCAGTGAACCGGGGAACAATGAGCAGTTCTTC.

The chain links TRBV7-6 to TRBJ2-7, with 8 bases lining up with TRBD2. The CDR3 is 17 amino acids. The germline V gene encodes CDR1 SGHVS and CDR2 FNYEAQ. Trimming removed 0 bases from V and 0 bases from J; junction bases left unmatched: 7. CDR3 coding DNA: TGTGCCAGCAGCTTAGCGGGGTTGCGGGGGGACTCCTACGAGCAGTACTTC. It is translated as CASSLAGLRGDSYEQYF.

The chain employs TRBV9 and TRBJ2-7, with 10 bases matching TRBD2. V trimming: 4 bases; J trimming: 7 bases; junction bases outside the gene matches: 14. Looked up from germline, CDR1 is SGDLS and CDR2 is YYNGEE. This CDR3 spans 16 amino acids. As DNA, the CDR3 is TGTGCCAGCAGCTCCTCCCCAGCGGGAGGGCCGGGGGAGCAGTACTTC. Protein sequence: CASSSSPAGGPGEQYF.

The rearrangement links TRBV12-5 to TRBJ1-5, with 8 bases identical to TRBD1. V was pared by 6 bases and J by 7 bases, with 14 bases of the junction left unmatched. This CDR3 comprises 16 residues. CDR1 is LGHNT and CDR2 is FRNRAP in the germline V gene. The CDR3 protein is CASGKRLTGVVQPQHF. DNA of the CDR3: TGTGCTAGTGGAAAACGTTTGACAGGGGTCGTCCAGCCCCAGCATTTT.

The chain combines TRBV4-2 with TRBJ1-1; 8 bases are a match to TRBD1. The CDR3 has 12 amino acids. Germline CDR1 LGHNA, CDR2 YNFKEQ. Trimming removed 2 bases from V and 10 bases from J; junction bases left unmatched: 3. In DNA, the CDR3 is TGTGCCAGCAGCCAAACAGGGGGAATAGCTTTCTTT. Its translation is CASSQTGGIAFF.

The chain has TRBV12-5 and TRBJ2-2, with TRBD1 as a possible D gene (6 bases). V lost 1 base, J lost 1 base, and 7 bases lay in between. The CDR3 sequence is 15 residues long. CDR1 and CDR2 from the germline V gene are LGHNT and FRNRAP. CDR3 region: CASGLGQVNTGELFF. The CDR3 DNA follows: TGTGCTAGTGGTTTGGGACAGGTGAACACCGGGGAGCTGTTTTTT.

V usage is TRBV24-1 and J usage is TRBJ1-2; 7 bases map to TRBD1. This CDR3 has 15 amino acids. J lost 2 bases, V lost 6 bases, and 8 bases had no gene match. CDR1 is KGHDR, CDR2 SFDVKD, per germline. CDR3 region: CATSSTSGGNYGYTF. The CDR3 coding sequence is TGTGCCACCAGTTCAACCTCAGGGGGAAACTATGGCTACACCTTC.

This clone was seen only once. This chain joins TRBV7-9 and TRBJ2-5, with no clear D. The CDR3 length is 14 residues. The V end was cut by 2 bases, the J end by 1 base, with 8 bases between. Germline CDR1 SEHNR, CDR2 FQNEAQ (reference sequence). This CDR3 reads CASSLSKLQETQYF. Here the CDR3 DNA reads TGTGCCAGCAGCTTATCAAAGCTCCAAGAGACCCAGTACTTC.

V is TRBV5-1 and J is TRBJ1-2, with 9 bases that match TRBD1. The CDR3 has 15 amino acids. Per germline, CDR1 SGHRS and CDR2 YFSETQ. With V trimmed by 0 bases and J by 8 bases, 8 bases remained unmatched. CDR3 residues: CASSLGDRELGGYTF. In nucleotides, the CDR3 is TGCGCCAGCAGCTTGGGGGACAGGGAATTAGGCGGCTACACCTTC.

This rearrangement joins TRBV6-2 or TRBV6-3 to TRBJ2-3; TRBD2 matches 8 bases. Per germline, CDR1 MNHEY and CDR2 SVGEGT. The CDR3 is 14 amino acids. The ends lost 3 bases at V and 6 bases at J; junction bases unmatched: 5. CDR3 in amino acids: CASSYRAGGDTQYF. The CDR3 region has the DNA TGTGCCAGCAGTTATAGGGCGGGAGGTGATACGCAGTATTTT.

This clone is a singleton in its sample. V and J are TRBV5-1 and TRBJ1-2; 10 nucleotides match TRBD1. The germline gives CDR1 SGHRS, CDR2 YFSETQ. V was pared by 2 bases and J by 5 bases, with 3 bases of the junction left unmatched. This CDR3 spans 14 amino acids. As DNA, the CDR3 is TGCGCCAGCAGCTTACGGGGACAGGGGTATGGCTACACCTTC. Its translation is CASSLRGQGYGYTF.

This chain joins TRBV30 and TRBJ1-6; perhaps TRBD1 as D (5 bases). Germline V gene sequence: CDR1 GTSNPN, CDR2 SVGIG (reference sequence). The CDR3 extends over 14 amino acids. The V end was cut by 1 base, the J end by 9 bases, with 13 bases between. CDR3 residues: CAWSAGTQGSPLHF. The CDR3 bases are TGTGCCTGGAGTGCCGGGACTCAGGGTTCACCCCTCCACTTT.

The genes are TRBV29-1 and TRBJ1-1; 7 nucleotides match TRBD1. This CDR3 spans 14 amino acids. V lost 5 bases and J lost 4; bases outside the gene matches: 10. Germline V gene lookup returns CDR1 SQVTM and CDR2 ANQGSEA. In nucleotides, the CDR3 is TGCAGCGTTAGAATGGCAGGGGGAGGCACTGAAGCTTTCTTT. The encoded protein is CSVRMAGGGTEAFF.

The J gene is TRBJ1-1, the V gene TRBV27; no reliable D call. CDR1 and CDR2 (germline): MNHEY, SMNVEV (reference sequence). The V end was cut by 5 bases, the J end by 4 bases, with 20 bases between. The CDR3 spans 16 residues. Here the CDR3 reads CASSLWVSGRGTEAFF. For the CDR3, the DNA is TGTGCCAGCAGTCTATGGGTCTCCGGCCGCGGCACTGAAGCTTTCTTT.

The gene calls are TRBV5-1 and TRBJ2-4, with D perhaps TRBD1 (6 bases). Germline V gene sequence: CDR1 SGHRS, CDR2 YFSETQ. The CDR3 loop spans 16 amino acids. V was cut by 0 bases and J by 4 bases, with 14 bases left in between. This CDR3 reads CASSLVPGTNKNIQYF. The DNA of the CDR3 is TGCGCCAGCAGCTTGGTTCCGGGGACAAATAAAAACATTCAGTACTTC.

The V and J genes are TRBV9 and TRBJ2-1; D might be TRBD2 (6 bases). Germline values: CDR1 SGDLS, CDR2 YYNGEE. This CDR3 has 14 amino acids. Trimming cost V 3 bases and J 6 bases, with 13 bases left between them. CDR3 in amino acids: CASSGPVGGNEQFF. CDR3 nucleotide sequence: TGTGCCAGCAGCGGCCCAGTGGGGGGCAATGAGCAGTTCTTC. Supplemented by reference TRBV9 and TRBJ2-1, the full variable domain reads DSGVTQTPKHLITATGQRVTLRCSPRSGDLSVYWYQQSLDQGLQFLIQYYNGEERAKGNILERFSAQQFPDLHSELNLSSLELGDSALYFCASSGPVGGNEQFFGPGTRLTVL.

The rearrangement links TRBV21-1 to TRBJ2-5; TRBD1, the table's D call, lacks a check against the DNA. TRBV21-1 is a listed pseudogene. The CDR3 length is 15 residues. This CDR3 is CASSKGRQGAGTQYF. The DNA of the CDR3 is TGTGCCAGCAGCAAGGGGCGGCAGGGGGCAGGGACCCAGTACTTC.

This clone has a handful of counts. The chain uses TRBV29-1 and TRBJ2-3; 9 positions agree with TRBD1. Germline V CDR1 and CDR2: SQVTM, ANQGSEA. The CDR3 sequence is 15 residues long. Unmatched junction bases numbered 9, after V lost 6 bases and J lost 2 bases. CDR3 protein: CSVDHRGRDTDTQYF. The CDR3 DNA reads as TGCAGCGTAGACCACAGGGGGCGCGACACAGATACGCAGTATTTT.

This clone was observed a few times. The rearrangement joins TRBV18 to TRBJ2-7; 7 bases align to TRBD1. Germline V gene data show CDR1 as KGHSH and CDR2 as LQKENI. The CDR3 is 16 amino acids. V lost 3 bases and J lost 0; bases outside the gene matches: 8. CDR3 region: CASSPPWGQSSYEQYF. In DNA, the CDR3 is TGTGCCAGCTCACCGCCTTGGGGACAGTCCTCCTACGAGCAGTACTTC.